The entry below describes one T cell receptor (beta chain). What it recognizes is unknown. The authors loaded 200 ng DNA, 25,000 to 30,000 T cell genomes, into sorted-subset replicate PCRs. Clones were read by immunoSEQ multiplex PCR, and TCRdb kept only the in-frame ones, dropping some. Of 1.5 million to 2.5 million clones listed, about 95% are singletons. This sample is drawn from a study of shared clonotypes between healthy human individuals. Findings and limits, study-wide: Clonotype sharing among donors, it was expected, would be affected by sequencing depth.

Selected positively for CCR7 and CD45RO-negative, naive CD8 cells excluded terminally differentiated effector memory CD45RA+ cells. The germline CDR1 and CDR2 sequences are MNHNY and SVGAGI (reference sequence). The CDR3 loop spans 11 amino acids. V was trimmed by 11 bases and J by 4 bases, leaving 9 bases between them. Sequencing was done on a sample of naive CD8+ T cells sorted from blood. The rearrangement links TRBV6-6 to TRBJ2-1; a weak D match, TRBD2 (6 bases). This receptor was obtained from a man aged 18 to 29 in good health. This CDR3 reads CAHRGYNEQFF. CDR3 DNA sequence: TGTGCCCATCGGGGGTACAATGAGCAGTTCTTC.